These 27 T cell receptor beta chains were all obtained from the same sample, sequenced in a study of T cells expressing NK-cell markers. For each CDR3 protein, TCRdb gives one entry from its re-call of the 5' RACE reads, without DNA. The sample features 350,000 to 500,000 distinct CDR3 sequences, with 7.3% in its top ten. Material: blood T cells: a sorted CD56 or NKG2C T cell subset, CD4+ or CD8+ T cells, or bulk PBMC T cells (not recorded which). The receptors stem from a woman aged 18 to 69 in good health.

This chain uses TRBV29-1 with TRBJ2-4; as DNA is missing, the TRBD1 call by TCRdb cannot be tested. The CDR3 is made up of 14 amino acids. Per the germline V gene, CDR1 is SQVTM and CDR2 is ANQGSEA. CDR3 loop: CSVRTGGSGNIQYF.

The chain carries TRBV6-5 and TRBJ2-2. The CDR3 length is 14 residues. Looked up from germline, CDR1 is MNHEY and CDR2 is SVGAGI. CDR3 loop: CASSYPIGTGELFF.

J is TRBJ2-5 and V is TRBV10-3. Germline V lookup: CDR1 ENHRY, CDR2 SYGVKD. The CDR3 is 12 residues long. The CDR3 sequence: CAISDIQETQYF.

The chain links TRBV20-1 to TRBJ2-2; the TRBD1 assignment by TCRdb is unverifiable without DNA. The CDR3 has 15 amino acids. Per germline, CDR1 DFQATT and CDR2 SNEGSKA (reference sequence). The CDR3: CSAKAGETNTGELFF.

V usage is TRBV11-1 and J usage is TRBJ2-7; TCRdb's D call of TRBD2 is untestable without DNA. The CDR3 has 15 residues. Germline-derived CDR1 and CDR2 are SGHAT and FQDESV (reference sequence). The CDR3 loop reads CASSLIRGLALEQYF.

The chain has TRBV29-1 and TRBJ2-2; checking the TCRdb D call of TRBD1 is not possible without DNA. Germline V gene data show CDR1 as SQVTM and CDR2 as ANQGSEA. The CDR3 totals 13 residues. CDR3 protein: CSVDGGFTGELFF.

V is TRBV20-1 and J is TRBJ2-1. The CDR3 sequence is 15 residues long. Germline loops: CDR1 DFQATT, CDR2 SNEGSKA (reference sequence). CDR3 loop: CSAPIQGNTYNEQFF.

The J gene is TRBJ1-2, the V gene TRBV7-9. The germline V gene has CDR1 SEHNR and CDR2 FQNEAQ (reference sequence). CDR3 length: 14 residues. The CDR3 sequence is CASSLGGSNYGYTF.

This rearrangement joins TRBV4-1 to TRBJ2-1. The CDR3 runs to 14 residues. In germline, CDR1 is MGHRA, CDR2 YSYEKL. The CDR3 loop reads CATAPKSSYNEQFF.

J is TRBJ2-1 and V is TRBV5-1; the TRBD2 assignment by TCRdb is unverifiable without DNA. The CDR3 contains 17 residues. Per the germline V gene, CDR1 is SGHRS and CDR2 is YFSETQ. CDR3 residues: CASSLALAVVSYNEQFF.

The J gene is TRBJ1-3, the V gene TRBV6-1; TCRdb reports TRBD1, a call that lacks DNA to check it against. The CDR3 extends over 14 amino acids. Germline V gene sequence: CDR1 MNHNS, CDR2 SASEGT. CDR3 sequence reads: CASRGTVSGNTIYF.

J is TRBJ2-1 and V is TRBV20-1; as DNA is missing, the TRBD2 call by TCRdb cannot be tested. This CDR3 region has 15 residues. CDR1 and CDR2 from the germline V gene are DFQATT and SNEGSKA (reference sequence). CDR3 sequence: CSARGRKAVGDEQFF.

This chain uses TRBV11-1 with TRBJ2-1; with no DNA, the TCRdb D assignment of TRBD1 cannot be verified. This CDR3 is 18 amino acids long. CDR1 SGHAT and CDR2 FQDESV come from the germline V gene (reference sequence). The CDR3 here is CASSYRRDLQPFHNEQFF. The full variable domain, rest sourced from reference TRBV11-1 and TRBJ2-1, is EAEVAQSPRYKITEKSQAVAFWCDPISGHATLYWYRQILGQGPELLVQFQDESVVDDSQLPKDRFSAERLKGVDSTLKIQPAELGDSAMYLCASSYRRDLQPFHNEQFFGPGTRLTVL.

V is TRBV12-3 or TRBV12-4 and J is TRBJ1-2; with no DNA, the TCRdb D assignment of TRBD1 cannot be verified. This CDR3 contains 13 residues. The CDR3 here is CASSSTGDYGYTF.

The genes are TRBV2 and TRBJ1-2; TCRdb's assignment of TRBD1 cannot be checked, as there is no DNA. The CDR3 consists of 15 residues. Germline V CDR1 and CDR2: SNHLY, FYNNEI. CDR3 sequence reads: CASSPDPYEDYGYTF.

The V call is TRBV4-3, the J call TRBJ2-7; TCRdb's D call of TRBD1 is untestable without DNA. Germline CDR1 and CDR2: LGHNA and YSLEER. There are 15 residues in the CDR3. The CDR3 is CASSQRDRAGYEQYF.

The chain employs TRBV13 and TRBJ2-3; the D gene TCRdb calls, TRBD1, cannot be checked with no DNA. Germline V gene data show CDR1 as PRHDT and CDR2 as FYEKMQ (reference sequence). The CDR3 runs to 15 residues. This CDR3 reads CASSNGGGRTDTQYF. The full variable domain, its missing parts supplied by reference TRBV13 and TRBJ2-3, is AAGVIQSPRHLIKEKRETATLKCYPIPRHDTVYWYQQGPGQDPQFLISFYEKMQSDKGSIPDRFSAQQFSDYHSELNMSSLELGDSALYFCASSNGGGRTDTQYFGPGTRLTVL.

The chain recombines TRBV25-1 with TRBJ2-1; checking the TCRdb D call of TRBD1 is not possible without DNA. The CDR3 sequence is 15 residues long. Per germline, CDR1 MGHDK and CDR2 SYGVNS. CDR3 loop: CASTSLGGDVYEQFF.

The rearrangement links TRBV27 to TRBJ2-2. The CDR3 covers 12 residues. The V gene's germline CDR1 is MNHEY and CDR2 SMNVEV (reference sequence). The CDR3: CASSLSTGELFF.

The chain combines TRBV6-5 with TRBJ2-2; no DNA is available, so the TRBD1 call from TCRdb remains unchecked. The germline gives CDR1 MNHEY, CDR2 SVGAGI. The CDR3 is made up of 15 amino acids. The CDR3 here is CASNLRGGNTGELFF.

The chain couples TRBV18 to TRBJ2-1; as DNA is missing, the TRBD1 call by TCRdb cannot be tested. This CDR3 is built from 15 residues. Germline V gene data show CDR1 as KGHSH and CDR2 as LQKENI. CDR3 loop: CASSSRRDRENEQFF. Full variable domain (missing parts from reference TRBV18 and TRBJ2-1): NAGVMQNPRHLVRRRGQEARLRCSPMKGHSHVYWYRQLPEEGLKFMVYLQKENIIDESGMPKERFSAEFPKEGPSILRIQQVVRGDSAAYFCASSSRRDRENEQFFGPGTRLTVL.

This sequence joins TRBV20-1 and TRBJ2-6. The CDR3 runs 16 residues. Germline V gene sequence: CDR1 DFQATT, CDR2 SNEGSKA (reference sequence). The CDR3 sequence is CSARDLRSAGANVLTF.

The CDR3 reads CSARPSEGWLNTEAFF. This rearrangement joins TRBV20-1 to TRBJ1-1. The CDR3 contains 16 residues. Germline assignment: CDR1 DFQATT and CDR2 SNEGSKA (reference sequence).

V gene TRBV20-1 combines with J gene TRBJ2-5. The germline V gene has CDR1 DFQATT and CDR2 SNEGSKA (reference sequence). This CDR3 is 13 amino acids long. The CDR3 loop reads CSASGGGGRTQYF.

The chain links TRBV4-3 to TRBJ2-7; with no DNA, the TCRdb D assignment of TRBD2 cannot be verified. This CDR3 is 15 amino acids long. Per germline, CDR1 LGHNA and CDR2 YSLEER. CDR3 loop: CASSQGSSGIYEQYF.

The rearrangement links TRBV2 to TRBJ2-5; TCRdb picks TRBD2, but there is no DNA to check that call. This CDR3 contains 16 residues. The germline V gene has CDR1 SNHLY and CDR2 FYNNEI. CDR3 protein: CASSVPLAGAKETQYF.

The CDR3 loop reads CSAMGTSGRSDTQYF. This rearrangement joins TRBV20-1 to TRBJ2-3; TCRdb's assignment of TRBD2 cannot be checked, as there is no DNA. The CDR3 has 15 residues. Germline V CDR1 and CDR2: DFQATT, SNEGSKA (reference sequence).